The 21 T cell receptor beta chains below come from one sample, sequenced in a study of PD-L1 blockade in urothelial cancer. TCRdb's copy holds only in-frame clones and misses some; the assay was immunoSEQ multiplex PCR. The sample carries about 40,000 clones, 70% to 90% recorded once. Time point meaning: peripheral blood 6 weeks after treatment start. This specimen was PBMCs, taken around atezolizumab (anti-PD-L1) treatment. These TCRs come from a man in his 60s with urothelial cancer.

This chain uses TRBV7-3 with TRBJ1-2, with TRBD1 matching over 11 bases. The V gene end was trimmed by 0 bases and the J gene end by 4 bases; junction bases not matched to a gene: 1. CDR1 and CDR2 (germline): SGHTA, FQGTGA. CDR3 length: 15 amino acids. The CDR3 DNA follows: TGTGCCAGCAGCTTAACCGGACAGGGGGCCTATGGCTACACCTTC. It translates to CASSLTGQGAYGYTF.

V is TRBV5-1 and J is TRBJ2-3, with 7 bases lining up with TRBD1. After removal of 2 bases from V and 4 bases from J, the junction contained 10 bases not matched to a gene. CDR3 length: 16 amino acids. CDR1 and CDR2 from the germline V gene are SGHRS and YFSETQ. The CDR3 nucleotides read TGCGCCAGCAGCTTAGGGGGCTGGAGCGGAGCAGATACGCAGTATTTT. It translates to CASSLGGWSGADTQYF.

This chain uses TRBV4-1 with TRBJ1-6, with D possibly being TRBD1 (6 bases). V lost 2 bases and J lost 0, with 14 bases in between. The CDR3 loop spans 18 amino acids. Per the germline V gene, CDR1 is MGHRA and CDR2 is YSYEKL. This chain's CDR3 is CASSQKVDSSSYNSPLHF. CDR3 bases: TGCGCCAGCAGCCAAAAGGTGGACAGTAGCTCCTATAATTCACCCCTCCACTTT.

The chain combines TRBV5-1 with TRBJ1-1; tentative D call: TRBD1 (5 bases). CDR1 is SGHRS, CDR2 YFSETQ, per germline. The V and J ends lost 1 base and 5 bases respectively, with 9 bases between them. The CDR3 is 13 residues long. CDR3 amino acids: CASSLMGGTEAFF. CDR3 nucleotide sequence: TGCGCCAGCAGCTTGATGGGGGGAACTGAAGCTTTCTTT.

This rearrangement joins TRBV4-2 to TRBJ2-7, with 12 bases matching TRBD1. Germline lookup yields CDR1 LGHNA and CDR2 YNFKEQ. CDR3 length: 15 amino acids. Trimming removed 4 bases from V and 2 bases from J; junction bases left unmatched: 3. CDR3 protein: CASSPRDRGPYEQYF. The CDR3, as DNA: TGTGCCAGCAGCCCCCGGGACAGGGGGCCCTACGAGCAGTACTTC.

DNA for the CDR3: TGTGCCAGCAGCTTAAGCGTGTTGAACACTGAAGCTTTCTTT. Protein: CASSLSVLNTEAFF. The rearrangement joins TRBV11-2 to TRBJ1-1; D is undetermined. This CDR3 spans 14 amino acids. Germline V gene lookup returns CDR1 SGHAT and CDR2 FQNNGV. V lost 2 bases to trimming and J lost 0 bases, with 7 bases between them.

V gene TRBV21-1 combines with J gene TRBJ2-7; the D call of TRBD1 is as the table states it, not checked on the DNA. TRBV21-1 is a listed pseudogene. The CDR3 length is 20 residues. The CDR3 DNA sequence: TGTGCCAGCAGCAAAACTCCACGGGACAGGGGTAACCTCGACGGGTACGAGCAGTACTTC. As protein: CASSKTPRDRGNLDGYEQYF.

Concerning this clone itself: The junction differs from germline at one of its ends, possibly a read error. The CDR3 DNA reads TGTGCCAGCAGCTTAGATTCGGTGGGGACTGGGAGGAACTTC. Encoded protein: CASSLDSVGTGRNF. This chain uses TRBV7-9 with TRBJ2-7; a possible D gene is TRBD2 (6 bases). The length of the CDR3 is 14 residues. In germline, CDR1 is SEHNR, CDR2 FQNEAQ (reference sequence).

The genes are TRBV2 and TRBJ2-2; 12 bases fit TRBD2. This CDR3 comprises 18 residues. Germline loops: CDR1 SNHLY, CDR2 FYNNEI. V shed 7 bases and J 2 bases; nucleotides not matched to a gene: 11. The CDR3 DNA sequence: TGTGCCAGCACCGCCAGACTAGCGGGAGCTTATAACACCGGGGAGCTGTTTTTT. Its protein is CASTARLAGAYNTGELFF.

V and J are TRBV5-1 and TRBJ1-1; the match to TRBD1 covers 10 bases. The CDR3 has 16 amino acids. Germline-derived CDR1 and CDR2 are SGHRS and YFSETQ. Trimming removed 5 bases from V and 1 base from J; junction bases left unmatched: 8. The CDR3 loop is CASRDRDRGGNTEAFF. In DNA form, the CDR3 reads TGCGCCAGCAGAGACCGGGACAGGGGTGGGAACACTGAAGCTTTCTTT.

In this sample, this clone turned up once. The V and J genes are TRBV5-1 and TRBJ1-2; TRBD1 might be the D (5 bases). The V end was cut by 6 bases, the J end by 4 bases, with 19 bases between. Germline-derived CDR1 and CDR2 are SGHRS and YFSETQ. The CDR3 contains 15 residues. The CDR3 loop reads CASTRGTGRSYGYTF. The CDR3 nucleotides read TGCGCCAGCACCCGGGGGACGGGGCGAAGCTATGGCTACACCTTC.

A few counts support this clone. This chain connects TRBV5-8 to TRBJ1-2; TRBD1 matches 10 bases. The CDR3 totals 15 residues. The trim removed 4 bases at V and 4 bases at J, leaving 7 bases unmatched. The germline gives CDR1 SGHTS, CDR2 YDEGEE. The CDR3 loop reads CASSQGTGELYGYTF. CDR3 in DNA: TGTGCCAGCAGCCAGGGGACAGGGGAACTCTATGGCTACACCTTC.

This chain connects TRBV15 to TRBJ2-5; 7 positions match TRBD1. The junction had 4 bases not matched to a gene; V was cut back by 6 bases and J by 0 bases. The CDR3 totals 14 residues. CDR1 LNHNV and CDR2 YYDKDF come from the germline V gene (reference sequence). CDR3: CATRTGLYQETQYF. CDR3 DNA sequence: TGTGCCACCAGGACAGGGCTGTACCAAGAGACCCAGTACTTC.

The chain is built from TRBV30 and TRBJ1-6; D is possibly TRBD1 (5 bases). CDR1 is GTSNPN and CDR2 is SVGIG in the germline V gene (reference sequence). The CDR3 length is 11 residues. Trimming cost V 7 bases and J 7 bases, with 8 bases left between them. The DNA for the CDR3 is TGTGCCTCAACAGGAAATTCACCCCTCCACTTT. Translated, it gives CASTGNSPLHF.

This rearrangement joins TRBV6-1 to TRBJ1-2; 9 bases align to TRBD1. V lost 4 bases, J lost 3 bases, and 6 bases stayed unmatched. The CDR3 consists of 15 residues. In germline, CDR1 is MNHNS, CDR2 SASEGT. CDR3 region: CASSAPGQGYYGYTF. Here the CDR3 DNA reads TGTGCCAGCAGTGCACCGGGACAGGGTTACTATGGCTACACCTTC.

V and J are TRBV6-5 and TRBJ1-3; perhaps TRBD1 as D (6 bases). Trimming stripped 5 bases from V and 4 bases from J, with 15 bases between. The V gene's germline CDR1 is MNHEY and CDR2 SVGAGI. The CDR3 extends over 15 amino acids. This CDR3 is CASSITRDIGNTIYF. The CDR3 nucleotides are TGTGCCAGCAGTATAACTCGGGACATCGGAAACACCATATATTTT.

The genes are TRBV9 and TRBJ2-1, with D tentatively TRBD2 (6 bases). This CDR3 comprises 17 residues. Per germline, CDR1 SGDLS and CDR2 YYNGEE. Trimming pared 2 bases from V and 4 bases from J, leaving 19 bases between. The CDR3 DNA follows: TGTGCCAGCAGCGTCTGGGGACTCCCTACGCGGTACAATGAGCAGTTCTTC. It codes for CASSVWGLPTRYNEQFF.

The chain is built from TRBV11-2 and TRBJ2-3, with a tentative D call TRBD2 (6 bases). Trimming took off 3 bases at V and 0 bases at J, with 16 bases between the two ends. Germline V gene lookup returns CDR1 SGHAT and CDR2 FQNNGV. The CDR3 spans 17 residues. CDR3 protein: CASSFRPAGRSTDTQYF. Written as DNA, the CDR3 is TGTGCCAGCAGCTTCCGGCCAGCGGGTCGTAGCACAGATACGCAGTATTTT.

The chain links TRBV6-6 to TRBJ2-3; a possible D gene is TRBD2 (6 bases). Trimming left V 6 bases short and J 6 bases short, with 16 bases between. The CDR3 is 14 residues long. Germline V gene sequence: CDR1 MNHNY, CDR2 SVGAGI (reference sequence). In DNA form, the CDR3 reads TGTGCCAGCAGCGGGACCTCTGGGGGGGATACGCAGTATTTT. This translates into CASSGTSGGDTQYF.

This clone is a singleton in its sample. The chain carries TRBV5-5 and TRBJ1-2, with unresolved D. Germline V lookup: CDR1 SGHKS, CDR2 YYEKEE (reference sequence). The CDR3 is made up of 13 amino acids. V was cut by 2 bases and J by 2 bases, with 7 bases left in between. In nucleotides, the CDR3 is TGTGCCAGCAGCTTAAGAGGGAACTATGGCTACACCTTC. Amino acid sequence: CASSLRGNYGYTF.

This sequence joins TRBV5-5 and TRBJ2-2, with D hard to call. Trimming stripped 0 bases from V and 1 base from J, with 4 bases between. The germline CDR1 and CDR2 sequences are SGHKS and YYEKEE (reference sequence). CDR3 length: 14 amino acids. The CDR3 is CASSLARNTGELFF. DNA for the CDR3: TGTGCCAGCAGCTTGGCCCGGAACACCGGGGAGCTGTTTTTT.